The source of this T cell receptor beta chain is a study of blood T cells in healthy people across ages. Together with a sample-barcoded 5' primer, a J-beta primer mix was included in a second PCR lasting about 7 to 11 cycles. Through a template-switch adaptor with 12 random nucleotides, each cDNA molecule received a tag. TCRdb analysed the 5' RACE reads with MiXCR anew, one entry per CDR3 protein. The sample carries roughly 900,000 distinct CDR3 sequences, 25% to 35% recorded once. V was clipped by 6 bases and J by 4 bases; unmatched bases: 21. CDR1 is MNHEY, CDR2 SVGAGI, per germline. CDR3 length: 20 residues. Concerning this clonotype itself: Antigen: not known.

Regarding the study as a whole: Higher diversity, along with more naive CD4+ cells, distinguished long-lived donors from aged donors.

The chain uses TRBV6-5 and TRBJ1-1, with 12 bases identical to TRBD1. The TCR comes from a woman of 80 years or more in good health. The sequenced material came from blood. The CDR3 nucleotides read TGTGCCAGCAGCTACCCCCCGGGGACAGGGGGCGCATGGCGATCCACTGAAGCTTTCTTT. It codes for CASSYPPGTGGAWRSTEAFF.